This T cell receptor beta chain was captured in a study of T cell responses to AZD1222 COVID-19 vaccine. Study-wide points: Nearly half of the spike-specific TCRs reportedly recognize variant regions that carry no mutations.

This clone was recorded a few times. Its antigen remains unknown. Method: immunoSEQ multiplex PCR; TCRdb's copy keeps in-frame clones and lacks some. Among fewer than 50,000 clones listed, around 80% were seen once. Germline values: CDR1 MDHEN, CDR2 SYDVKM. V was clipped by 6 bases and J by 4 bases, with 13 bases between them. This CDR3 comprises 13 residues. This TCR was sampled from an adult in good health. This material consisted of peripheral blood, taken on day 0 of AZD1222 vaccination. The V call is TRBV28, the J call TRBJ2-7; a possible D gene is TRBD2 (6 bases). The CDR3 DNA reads TGTGCCAGCAGCCAACCGGGAGCGTACGAGCAGTACTTC. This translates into CASSQPGAYEQYF.